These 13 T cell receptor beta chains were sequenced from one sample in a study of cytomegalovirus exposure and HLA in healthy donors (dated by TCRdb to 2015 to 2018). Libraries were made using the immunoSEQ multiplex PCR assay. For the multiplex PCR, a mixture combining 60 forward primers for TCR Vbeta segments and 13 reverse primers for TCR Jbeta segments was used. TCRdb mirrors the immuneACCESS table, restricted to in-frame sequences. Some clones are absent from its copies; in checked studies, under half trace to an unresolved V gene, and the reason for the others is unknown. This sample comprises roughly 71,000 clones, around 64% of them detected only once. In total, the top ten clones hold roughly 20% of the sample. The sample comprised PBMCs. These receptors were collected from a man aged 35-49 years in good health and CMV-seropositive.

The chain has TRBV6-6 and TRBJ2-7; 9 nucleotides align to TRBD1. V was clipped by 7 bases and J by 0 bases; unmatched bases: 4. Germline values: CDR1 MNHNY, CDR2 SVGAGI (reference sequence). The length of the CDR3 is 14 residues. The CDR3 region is CASTGTGSSYEQYF. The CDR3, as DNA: TGTGCCAGCACCGGGACAGGGAGCTCCTACGAGCAGTACTTC.

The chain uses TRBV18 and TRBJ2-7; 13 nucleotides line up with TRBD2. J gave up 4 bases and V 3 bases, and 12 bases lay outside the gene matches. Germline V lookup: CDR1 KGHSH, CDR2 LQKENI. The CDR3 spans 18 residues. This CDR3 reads CASSPPPATSGGPYEQYF. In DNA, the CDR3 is TGTGCCAGCTCACCGCCACCGGCGACTAGCGGGGGGCCATACGAGCAGTACTTC.

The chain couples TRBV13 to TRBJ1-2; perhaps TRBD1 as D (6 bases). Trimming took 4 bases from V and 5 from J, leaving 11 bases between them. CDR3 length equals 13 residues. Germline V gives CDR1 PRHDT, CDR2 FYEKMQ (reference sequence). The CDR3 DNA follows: TGTGCCAGCAGCTCAGGACAGTGGTATGGCTACACCTTC. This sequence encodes CASSSGQWYGYTF.

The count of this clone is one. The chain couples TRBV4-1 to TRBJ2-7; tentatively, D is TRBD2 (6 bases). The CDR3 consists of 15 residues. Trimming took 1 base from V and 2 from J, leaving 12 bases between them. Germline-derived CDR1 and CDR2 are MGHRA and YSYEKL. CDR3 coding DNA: TGCGCCAGCAGCCAAGTCTACGGGGGAACCTACGAGCAGTACTTC. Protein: CASSQVYGGTYEQYF.

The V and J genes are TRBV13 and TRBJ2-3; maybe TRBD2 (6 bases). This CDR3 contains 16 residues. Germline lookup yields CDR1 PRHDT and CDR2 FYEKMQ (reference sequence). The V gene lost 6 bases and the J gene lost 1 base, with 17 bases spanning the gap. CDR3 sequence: CASSFITASGTDTQYF. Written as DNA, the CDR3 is TGTGCCAGCAGTTTTATCACGGCTAGCGGCACAGATACGCAGTATTTT.

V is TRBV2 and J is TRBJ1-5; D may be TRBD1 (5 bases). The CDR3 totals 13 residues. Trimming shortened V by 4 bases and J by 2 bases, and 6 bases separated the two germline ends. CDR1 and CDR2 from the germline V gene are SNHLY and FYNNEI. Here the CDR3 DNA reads TGTGCCAGCAGTGTGACAGGCAATCAGCCCCAGCATTTT. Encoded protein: CASSVTGNQPQHF.

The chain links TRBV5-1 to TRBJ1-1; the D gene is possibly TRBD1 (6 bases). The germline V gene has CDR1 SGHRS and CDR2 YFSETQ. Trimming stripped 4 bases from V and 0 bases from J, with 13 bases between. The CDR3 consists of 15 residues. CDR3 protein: CASSSAGDLNTEAFF. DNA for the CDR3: TGCGCCAGCAGCAGCGCAGGGGATCTGAACACTGAAGCTTTCTTT.

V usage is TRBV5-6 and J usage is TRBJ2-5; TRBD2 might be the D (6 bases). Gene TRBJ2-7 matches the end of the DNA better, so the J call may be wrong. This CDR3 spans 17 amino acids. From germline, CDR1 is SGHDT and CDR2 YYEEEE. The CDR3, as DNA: TGTGCCAGCAGCTTGTGGGGCCCCGTGGACTACTCCTACGAGCAGTACTTC. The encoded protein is CASSLWGPVDYSYEQYF.

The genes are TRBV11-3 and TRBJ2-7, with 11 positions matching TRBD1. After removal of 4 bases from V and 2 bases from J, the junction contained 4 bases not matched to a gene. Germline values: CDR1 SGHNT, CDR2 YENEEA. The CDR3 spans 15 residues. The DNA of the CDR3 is TGTGCCAGCAGCTATTCGGGACAGGGGGCCTACGAGCAGTACTTC. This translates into CASSYSGQGAYEQYF. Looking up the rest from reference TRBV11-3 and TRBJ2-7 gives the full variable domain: EAGVVQSPRYKIIEKKQPVAFWCNPISGHNTLYWYLQNLGQGPELLIRYENEEAVDDSQLPKDRFSAERLKGVDSTLKIQPAELGDSAVYLCASSYSGQGAYEQYFGPGTRLTVT.

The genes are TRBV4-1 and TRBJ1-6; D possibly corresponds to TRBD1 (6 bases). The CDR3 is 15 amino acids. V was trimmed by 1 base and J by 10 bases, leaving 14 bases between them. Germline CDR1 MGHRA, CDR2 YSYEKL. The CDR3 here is CASSQGGRGYSPLHF. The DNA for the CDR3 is TGCGCCAGCAGCCAAGGGGGCAGGGGTTACTCACCCCTCCACTTT.

CDR3 in DNA: TGTGCCAGCAGTACTACAGGGGCAGGCACCGGGGAGCTGTTTTTT. This codes for CASSTTGAGTGELFF. The V and J genes are TRBV6-5 and TRBJ2-2; the match to TRBD1 covers 7 bases. From germline, CDR1 is MNHEY and CDR2 SVGAGI. The CDR3 contains 15 residues. V shed 5 bases and J 4 bases; nucleotides not matched to a gene: 7.

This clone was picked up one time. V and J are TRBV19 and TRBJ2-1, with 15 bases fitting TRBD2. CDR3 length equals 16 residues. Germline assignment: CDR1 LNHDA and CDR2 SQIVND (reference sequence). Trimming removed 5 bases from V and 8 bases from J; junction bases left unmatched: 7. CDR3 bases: TGTGCCAGTAGTTCCCCGGGACTAGCGGGGGGCGATGAGCAGTTCTTC. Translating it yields CASSSPGLAGGDEQFF. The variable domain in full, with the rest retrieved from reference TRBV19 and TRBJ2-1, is DGGITQSPKYLFRKEGQNVTLSCEQNLNHDAMYWYRQDPGQGLRLIYYSQIVNDFQKGDIAEGYSVSREKKESFPLTVTSAQKNPTAFYLCASSSPGLAGGDEQFFGPGTRLTVL.

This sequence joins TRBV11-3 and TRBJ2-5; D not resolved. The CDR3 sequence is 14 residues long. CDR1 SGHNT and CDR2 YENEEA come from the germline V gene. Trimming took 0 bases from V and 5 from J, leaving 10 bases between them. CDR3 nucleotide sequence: TGTGCCAGCAGCTTAGACGAAGTGGAGGAGACCCAGTACTTC. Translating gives CASSLDEVEETQYF.